The 18 T cell receptor beta chains reported below all come from one sample, sequenced in a study of shared clonotypes between healthy human individuals (dated by TCRdb to 2018 to 2021). Library preparation used the immunoSEQ multiplex PCR assay. The table was pulled from immuneACCESS by TCRdb, which kept in-frame rearrangements only. Such tables lose some clones; where checked, under half of the loss comes from unresolved V genes, and the rest has no known cause. The sample table lists 2 million to 2.5 million clones, around 95% of them with a count of one. The biggest ten clones account for roughly 0.13% of the sample. Sequencing input: naive CD4+ T cells sorted from blood. Interpreted using the paper, the cell subset or site label stands for: CD45RA+ positively selected. The receptors shown here come from a man aged 18 to 30 in good health.

The chain carries TRBV30 and TRBJ2-3; TRBD1 matches 11 bases. Germline V lookup: CDR1 GTSNPN, CDR2 SVGIG (reference sequence). The CDR3 runs to 17 residues. The junction had 10 bases not matched to a gene; V was cut back by 1 base and J by 4 bases. In nucleotides, the CDR3 is TGTGCCTGGAGTGCCCCAAGACCGGGACAGGGGGCAGATACGCAGTATTTT. It yields the protein CAWSAPRPGQGADTQYF.

The chain joins TRBV6-6 to TRBJ1-1; D remains unclear. V was cut by 3 bases and J by 0 bases, with 8 bases left in between. The germline V gene has CDR1 MNHNY and CDR2 SVGAGI (reference sequence). The CDR3 is 14 residues long. The CDR3, as DNA: TGTGCCAGCAGTTATGCGGGGATGAACACTGAAGCTTTCTTT. Amino acids: CASSYAGMNTEAFF.

The rearrangement uses TRBV5-1 and TRBJ1-2; D unresolved. This CDR3 region has 14 residues. Germline-derived CDR1 and CDR2 are SGHRS and YFSETQ. Trimming cost V 3 bases and J 0 bases, with 9 bases left between them. Here the CDR3 reads CASSSDTPNYGYTF. For the CDR3, the DNA is TGCGCCAGCAGCTCCGACACCCCTAACTATGGCTACACCTTC.

This clone appeared a single time. The chain employs TRBV6-5 and TRBJ2-3; D not certain. CDR3 length: 15 amino acids. Germline loops: CDR1 MNHEY, CDR2 SVGAGI. Trimming cost V 4 bases and J 1 base, with 12 bases left between them. CDR3 protein: CASSSTTVGTDTQYF. CDR3 sequence (DNA): TGTGCCAGCAGTTCTACTACCGTCGGCACAGATACGCAGTATTTT.

V usage is TRBV5-4 and J usage is TRBJ1-1; D uncertain. This CDR3 has 15 residues. The V end was cut by 4 bases, the J end by 1 base, with 14 bases between. Germline assignment: CDR1 SGHNT and CDR2 YYREEE (reference sequence). This CDR3 reads CASSHPNRENTEAFF. The CDR3 DNA reads TGTGCCAGCAGCCATCCTAACCGGGAGAACACTGAAGCTTTCTTT.

The chain joins TRBV30 to TRBJ2-1; D remains unclear. Germline V gene lookup returns CDR1 GTSNPN and CDR2 SVGIG (reference sequence). The CDR3 consists of 14 residues. Trimming stripped 2 bases from V and 8 bases from J, with 16 bases between. The DNA for the CDR3 is TGTGCCTGGAGTAGGAAGGTGGATAACCATGAGCAGTTCTTC. It encodes CAWSRKVDNHEQFF.

For this clone: In the same sample, other DNA sequences code for this CDR3. The CDR3 reads CASSPSGEETQYF. The CDR3 DNA is TGTGCCAGCTCCCCTAGCGGGGAAGAGACCCAGTACTTC. The gene calls are TRBV18 and TRBJ2-5, with 9 bases that match TRBD2. Looked up from germline, CDR1 is KGHSH and CDR2 is LQKENI. V shed 6 bases, J shed 3 bases, and the junction held 2 bases outside the gene matches. This CDR3 contains 13 residues.

The rearrangement links TRBV7-2 to TRBJ2-3; 10 bases match TRBD2. The CDR3 runs to 17 residues. Germline V gene sequence: CDR1 SGHTA, CDR2 FQGNSA. With 4 bases clipped from V and 0 bases from J, the junction kept 7 bases outside the gene matches. The CDR3 loop is CASSWTSGVLSTDTQYF. CDR3 bases: TGTGCCAGCAGCTGGACTAGCGGTGTGCTTAGCACAGATACGCAGTATTTT.

Details on this clone: The sample holds other DNA sequences that translate to the same CDR3. The chain employs TRBV28 and TRBJ1-2, with D tentatively TRBD1 (5 bases). The CDR3 length is 12 residues. V was cut by 5 bases and J by 6 bases, with 10 bases left in between. Germline CDR1 and CDR2: MDHEN and SYDVKM. CDR3 sequence reads: CASSPSTDGYTF. The CDR3 coding sequence is TGTGCCAGCAGTCCTTCGACAGATGGCTACACCTTC.

The rearrangement uses TRBV7-9 and TRBJ2-5; TRBD2 aligns across 12 bases. J lost 8 bases, V lost 5 bases, and 9 bases had no gene match. In germline, CDR1 is SEHNR, CDR2 FQNEAQ (reference sequence). The CDR3 is made up of 15 amino acids. DNA of the CDR3: TGTGCCAGCAGCCTACTAGCGGGGGGTGGAGATACCCAGTACTTC. It yields the protein CASSLLAGGGDTQYF.

The chain recombines TRBV7-2 with TRBJ1-5; no reliable D call. Trimming cost V 2 bases and J 5 bases, with 7 bases left between them. CDR1 is SGHTA and CDR2 is FQGNSA in the germline V gene. The CDR3 has 13 residues. This CDR3 is CASSLKGHQPQHF. The CDR3 nucleotides read TGTGCCAGCAGCTTAAAGGGCCATCAGCCCCAGCATTTT.

The chain recombines TRBV5-1 with TRBJ1-1; 8 bases are shared with TRBD1. The CDR3 extends over 13 amino acids. Germline V gene lookup returns CDR1 SGHRS and CDR2 YFSETQ. V lost 4 bases and J lost 4; bases outside the gene matches: 3. Written as DNA, the CDR3 is TGCGCCAGCAGCGGAACAGGGGGCACTGAAGCTTTCTTT. It encodes CASSGTGGTEAFF.

The V and J genes are TRBV5-1 and TRBJ2-3, with 12 bases matching TRBD2. The CDR3 consists of 19 residues. Losses at the gene ends were 4 bases for V and 2 bases for J; bases not matched to a gene: 14. In germline, CDR1 is SGHRS, CDR2 YFSETQ. CDR3 sequence: CASSPRLPGTSGPTDTQYF. The CDR3 coding sequence is TGCGCCAGCAGCCCGCGCCTCCCCGGGACTAGCGGGCCCACAGATACGCAGTATTTT. Full variable domain (missing parts from reference TRBV5-1 and TRBJ2-3): KAGVTQTPRYLIKTRGQQVTLSCSPISGHRSVSWYQQTPGQGLQFLFEYFSETQRNKGNFPGRFSGRQFSNSRSEMNVSTLELGDSALYLCASSPRLPGTSGPTDTQYFGPGTRLTVL.

The V and J genes are TRBV6-1 and TRBJ1-3, with D possibly TRBD1 on 6 matching bases. This CDR3 region has 14 residues. The germline CDR1 and CDR2 sequences are MNHNS and SASEGT. V dropped 6 bases and J dropped 3 bases, with 12 bases sitting between them. The CDR3 nucleotides read TGTGCCAGCAGCGATCGGACAGTTGGAAACACCATATATTTT. Its translation: CASSDRTVGNTIYF.

This chain joins TRBV4-1 and TRBJ2-1; D gene unclear. Germline loops: CDR1 MGHRA, CDR2 YSYEKL. The CDR3 consists of 12 residues. V lost 0 bases and J 10 bases, leaving 7 bases between the germline ends. CDR3 nucleotide sequence: TGCGCCAGCAGCCAAGATAAGCGAGAGCAGTTCTTC. Protein: CASSQDKREQFF.

The V gene is TRBV6-6, the J gene TRBJ1-2, with 11 bases matching TRBD1. The CDR3 is 13 amino acids. Germline CDR1 MNHNY, CDR2 SVGAGI (reference sequence). With 5 bases clipped from V and 7 bases from J, the junction kept 3 bases outside the gene matches. CDR3 protein: CASSGQGALGYTF. The DNA of the CDR3 is TGTGCCAGCAGTGGACAGGGGGCGCTTGGCTACACCTTC.

The CDR3 protein is CASTDGQGLPRDYGYTF. The CDR3 DNA is TGTGCCAGCACTGACGGGCAGGGCTTACCTCGCGACTATGGCTACACCTTC. This chain joins TRBV27 and TRBJ1-2, with D perhaps TRBD1 (5 bases). The CDR3 has 17 amino acids. The V end lost 7 bases, the J end lost 3 bases, and 24 bases lay between the germline ends. Germline V gives CDR1 MNHEY, CDR2 SMNVEV (reference sequence).

V gene TRBV10-3 combines with J gene TRBJ2-5; D not certain. The ends were cut back, 4 bases at V and 3 bases at J, with 9 bases in the middle. Germline CDR1 is ENHRY and CDR2 is SYGVKD. The CDR3 length is 13 residues. CDR3 sequence (DNA): TGTGCCATCAGTGCGCGCACTGAAGAGACCCAGTACTTC. This translates into CAISARTEETQYF.